These T cell receptor beta chains were read from a single sample in a study of blood T cell repertoires in COVID-19. Method: immunoSEQ multiplex PCR; TCRdb's copy keeps in-frame clones and lacks some. Of about 80,000 clones in the sample, around 81% are singletons; the top ten hold 18%. The sequenced material came from peripheral blood. The receptors derive from an older man with active or convalescent COVID-19. Both conserved end residues are part of each CDR3. The D gene is left open where the match is weak. Only some rows state a clone size, as once, few, many or a class for expanded clones.

D	J	size	V	CDR3	DNA
.	TRBJ2-2	.	TRBV4-2	CASSPTGRNTGELFF	TGTGCCAGCAGCCCGACGGGGAGGAACACCGGGGAGCTGTTTTTT
.	TRBJ1-1	.	TRBV5-6	CASSSTITGYTEAFF	TGTGCCAGCAGCTCCACAATCACAGGGTACACTGAAGCTTTCTTT
.	TRBJ2-3	.	TRBV28	CASSLPGTALYF	TGTGCCAGCAGTTTACCCGGGACTGCGCTGTATTTT
TRBD1	TRBJ1-2	.	TRBV2	CATKGQTNYGYTF	TGTGCCACCAAGGGACAGACTAACTATGGCTACACCTTC
TRBD2	TRBJ2-1	.	TRBV30	CAWSVERTSQFF	TGTGCCTGGAGTGTAGAGAGGACTAGCCAGTTCTTC
.	TRBJ1-2	few	TRBV19	CASSIQGNQVYYGYTF	TGTGCCAGTAGTATACAGGGAAATCAGGTGTACTATGGCTACACCTTC
TRBD2	TRBJ2-1	.	TRBV5-4	CASSRGSGSVGQINEQFF	TGTGCCAGCAGCCGGGGTAGCGGGAGCGTGGGGCAGATCAATGAGCAGTTCTTC
TRBD1	TRBJ2-5	.	TRBV28	CASRNRGETQYF	TGTGCCAGCAGAAACAGGGGCGAGACCCAGTACTTC
.	TRBJ2-3	.	TRBV7-9	CASSLDGVDTQYF	TGTGCCAGCAGCTTAGATGGAGTGGATACGCAGTATTTT
TRBD1	TRBJ1-2	.	TRBV19	CASSGTGHNYGYTF	TGTGCCAGTAGCGGGACAGGCCATAACTATGGCTACACCTTC